A single T cell receptor (beta chain) is shown here with its context. Primers used in a second PCR of about 7 to 12 cycles were a sample-barcoded 5' primer and a J-beta primer mix. Using its own MiXCR run on the 5' RACE reads, TCRdb lists one record per CDR3 protein. The sample holds hundreds of thousands of distinct CDR3 sequences, nearly 60% seen once. Each sample provided at least 5 micrograms of extracted total RNA. These data come from a study of blood T cells in healthy people across ages. The V and J ends lost 5 bases and 3 bases, in that order; junction bases with no gene match: 6. From germline, CDR1 is MNHEY and CDR2 SVGAGI. The CDR3 sequence is 15 residues long.

This sequence originates from a man aged 25-40 years in good health. The material sequenced was blood. V usage is TRBV6-5 and J usage is TRBJ2-2; 7 bases are shared with TRBD1. The CDR3 DNA sequence: TGTGCCAGCAGTCGGACAGGTTCTTACACCGGGGAGCTGTTTTTT. Translation: CASSRTGSYTGELFF.